This TCR beta chain stems from a study of blood T cell repertoires in COVID-19. This clone occurred once. Methods used by the authors: Counts of nucleated cells, estimated from reference gene primer amplification, were obtained. This table comes from immunoSEQ multiplex PCR, and its TCRdb copy is limited to in-frame clones, with some not included. The V and J calls and clone size are taken from that table; D and trimming were inferred from the DNA. The sample has roughly 350,000 clones; roughly 90% are singletons. This receptor was taken from a woman aged 45-59 years with active or convalescent COVID-19. Sample: peripheral blood.

CDR3 nucleotides: TGTGCCAGCAGCTTACGAGCGGGGGCCGGGGCCAACGTCCTGACTTTC. This sequence encodes CASSLRAGAGANVLTF. The chain is built from TRBV7-2 and TRBJ2-6, with 8 bases that match TRBD2. The CDR3 has 16 amino acids. Germline CDR1 reads SGHTA; CDR2 reads FQGNSA. V was clipped by 2 bases and J by 4 bases; unmatched bases: 4.